These 26 T cell receptor beta chains were sequenced from one sample in a study of blood T cell repertoires in COVID-19. Sequenced by immunoSEQ multiplex PCR; TCRdb stores in-frame clones only, minus some. The sample comprises about 41,000 clones, 81% of which are singletons, and approximately 37% rests with the top ten. The source material was peripheral blood. These receptors all come from a man in his forties with active or convalescent COVID-19.

This chain joins TRBV5-1 and TRBJ1-4; TRBD1 is a possible D gene (6 bases). Germline lookup yields CDR1 SGHRS and CDR2 YFSETQ. The CDR3 contains 20 residues. The ends were cut back, 2 bases at V and 2 bases at J, with 25 bases in the middle. CDR3 in DNA: TGCGCCAGCAGCTTTTTTTTTCGGGACACAAAACGGGGCACTAATGAAAAACTGTTTTTT. Residues: CASSFFFRDTKRGTNEKLFF. Supplemented by reference TRBV5-1 and TRBJ1-4, the full variable domain reads KAGVTQTPRYLIKTRGQQVTLSCSPISGHRSVSWYQQTPGQGLQFLFEYFSETQRNKGNFPGRFSGRQFSNSRSEMNVSTLELGDSALYLCASSFFFRDTKRGTNEKLFFGSGTQLSVL.

This chain uses TRBV19 with TRBJ1-6; 9 nucleotides line up with TRBD1. This CDR3 has 15 amino acids. The germline CDR1 and CDR2 sequences are LNHDA and SQIVND (reference sequence). V shed 3 bases, J shed 10 bases, and the junction held 7 bases outside the gene matches. The CDR3 spells CASSISGTGSSPLHF. In nucleotides, the CDR3 is TGTGCCAGTAGTATCTCGGGGACAGGGAGCTCACCCCTCCACTTT.

This rearrangement joins TRBV5-1 to TRBJ2-2; possible D gene TRBD1, 5 bases. The CDR3 sequence is 14 residues long. The V end was cut by 4 bases, the J end by 6 bases, with 13 bases between. The V gene's germline CDR1 is SGHRS and CDR2 YFSETQ. The CDR3 DNA reads as TGCGCCAGCAGCCCTGTTTCCAGGGCCGGGGAGCTGTTTTTT. Protein product: CASSPVSRAGELFF.

This clone has just a few counts. The chain recombines TRBV28 with TRBJ2-4; D not certain. In germline, CDR1 is MDHEN, CDR2 SYDVKM. This CDR3 is 17 amino acids long. Trimming removed 2 bases from V and 0 bases from J, with 14 bases in between. This chain's CDR3 is CASSLGATPLAKNIQYF. The CDR3 region has the DNA TGTGCCAGCAGTTTAGGAGCCACACCGCTAGCCAAAAACATTCAGTACTTC.

This chain joins TRBV5-1 and TRBJ1-4; 7 bases map to TRBD1. Per the germline V gene, CDR1 is SGHRS and CDR2 is YFSETQ. The CDR3 runs to 15 residues. V lost 4 bases and J lost 2; bases outside the gene matches: 5. The CDR3: CASSDDRDTNEKLFF. The DNA for the CDR3 is TGCGCCAGCAGCGATGACAGGGATACTAATGAAAAACTGTTTTTT.

The chain uses TRBV9 and TRBJ1-2, with D possibly being TRBD1 (6 bases). The CDR3 runs to 18 residues. Germline lookup yields CDR1 SGDLS and CDR2 YYNGEE. V dropped 0 bases and J dropped 0 bases, with 18 bases sitting between them. The CDR3 spells CASSVGGTGTIANYGYTF. The CDR3 region has the DNA TGTGCCAGCAGCGTAGGGGGAACTGGGACAATAGCTAACTATGGCTACACCTTC.

The chain is built from TRBV7-2 and TRBJ2-1; a possible D gene is TRBD2 (7 bases). Germline V gene lookup returns CDR1 SGHTA and CDR2 FQGNSA. The CDR3 loop spans 15 amino acids. V shed 3 bases and J shed 2 bases, with 11 bases lying between them. The CDR3 nucleotides read TGTGCCAGCAGCTTGGCCGGGGGGCCCTACAATGAGCAGTTCTTC. As protein: CASSLAGGPYNEQFF.

J is TRBJ1-5 and V is TRBV10-1; tentatively, D is TRBD1 (6 bases). The CDR3 has 17 residues. V dropped 0 bases and J dropped 3 bases, with 15 bases sitting between them. Germline V gene data show CDR1 as WNHNN and CDR2 as SYGVQD (reference sequence). CDR3 amino acids: CASSESLDRHHNQPQHF. The CDR3, as DNA: TGCGCCAGCAGTGAGTCCTTAGACAGGCACCACAATCAGCCCCAGCATTTT.

The genes are TRBV2 and TRBJ1-2, with 7 bases that match TRBD1. The CDR3 is 14 amino acids. J gave up 3 bases and V 5 bases, and 6 bases lay outside the gene matches. Germline V CDR1 and CDR2: SNHLY, FYNNEI. CDR3 amino acids: CASSYGTDYYGYTF. The CDR3 DNA sequence: TGTGCCAGCAGTTACGGGACAGACTACTATGGCTACACCTTC. The full variable domain, completed using reference TRBV2 and TRBJ1-2, is EPEVTQTPSHQVTQMGQEVILRCVPISNHLYFYWYRQILGQKVEFLVSFYNNEISEKSEIFDDQFSVERPDGSNFTLKIRSTKLEDSAMYFCASSYGTDYYGYTFGSGTRLTVV.

The chain joins TRBV5-1 to TRBJ1-1; D is perhaps TRBD1 (5 bases). V lost 4 bases and J lost 1, with 14 bases in between. Germline assignment: CDR1 SGHRS and CDR2 YFSETQ. The CDR3 consists of 15 residues. DNA of the CDR3: TGCGCCAGCAGCATGGGACTGTTCAAGAACACTGAAGCTTTCTTT. Amino acid sequence: CASSMGLFKNTEAFF.

The J gene is TRBJ2-1, the V gene TRBV3-1 (or the pseudogene TRBV3-2); 9 bases fit TRBD2. The CDR3 totals 14 residues. The V gene's germline CDR1 is LGHDT and CDR2 YNNKEL (reference sequence). Losses at the gene ends were 3 bases for V and 5 bases for J; bases not matched to a gene: 2. CDR3 DNA: TGTGCCAGCAGCCAGACTAGCGGCCACAATGAGCAGTTCTTC. Translating it yields CASSQTSGHNEQFF.

The genes are TRBV27 and TRBJ2-7, with TRBD1 as a possible D gene (5 bases). V lost 3 bases and J 3 bases, leaving 12 bases between the germline ends. Germline CDR1 reads MNHEY; CDR2 reads SMNVEV (reference sequence). The CDR3 sequence is 14 residues long. The CDR3 nucleotides are TGTGCCAGCAGTTTTGGCCAGGGCGGCTACGAGCAGTACTTC. It codes for CASSFGQGGYEQYF.

This clone was observed many times. The genes are TRBV6-5 and TRBJ2-1, with D possibly TRBD1 on 5 matching bases. Germline loops: CDR1 MNHEY, CDR2 SVGAGI. V lost 2 bases and J lost 2, with 13 bases in between. This CDR3 has 16 amino acids. The CDR3 DNA reads TGTGCCAGCAGTTACGAAGCAGGGAAGACCTACAATGAGCAGTTCTTC. It translates to CASSYEAGKTYNEQFF.

This clone was observed at least ten times. The chain joins TRBV6-4 to TRBJ2-6; 8 nucleotides align to TRBD1. Germline trimming cut 8 bases from V and 3 bases from J; bases unmatched to any gene: 0. The CDR3 runs to 13 residues. CDR1 and CDR2 from the germline V gene are MRHNA and SNTAGT. CDR3 nucleotides: TGTGCCAGCGGGACAGGTGGGGCCAACGTCCTGACTTTC. Translated, it gives CASGTGGANVLTF.

The chain is built from TRBV18 and TRBJ2-1; TRBD2 matches 8 bases. The CDR3 loop spans 14 amino acids. J gave up 9 bases and V 0 bases, and 4 bases lay outside the gene matches. Germline V lookup: CDR1 KGHSH, CDR2 LQKENI. This chain's CDR3 is CASSPPTSEGEQFF. In DNA, the CDR3 is TGTGCCAGCTCACCACCGACTAGCGAGGGTGAGCAGTTCTTC.

The DNA of the CDR3 is TGTGCCAGCAGATTCTGGGACAGCCTGAACACTGAAGCTTTCTTT. Its protein product is CASRFWDSLNTEAFF. V is TRBV27 and J is TRBJ1-1; 7 nucleotides align to TRBD1. The CDR3 runs to 15 residues. CDR1 MNHEY and CDR2 SMNVEV come from the germline V gene (reference sequence). V was clipped by 6 bases and J by 0 bases; unmatched bases: 7.

The rearrangement joins TRBV27 to TRBJ1-2; 8 bases line up with TRBD1. With 2 bases clipped from V and 2 bases from J, the junction kept 13 bases outside the gene matches. This CDR3 region has 18 residues. Germline CDR1 reads MNHEY; CDR2 reads SMNVEV (reference sequence). CDR3: CASSLAGTGGVRNYGYTF. The CDR3 DNA follows: TGTGCCAGCAGTTTAGCCGGGACAGGAGGTGTAAGGAACTATGGCTACACCTTC.

The V gene is TRBV18, the J gene TRBJ1-2; 9 bases map to TRBD1. This CDR3 is built from 13 residues. Germline CDR1 and CDR2: KGHSH and LQKENI. V dropped 6 bases and J dropped 6; count of bases not matched to a gene: 5. The CDR3 coding sequence is TGTGCCAGCTCCTTGGGACAGGGTGATGGCTACACCTTC. Its protein is CASSLGQGDGYTF.

This clone was seen just once. In DNA, the CDR3 is TGTGCCAGCAGCGTAGGTAGCCCTACGGGCAATGAGCAGTTCTTC. Amino acid sequence: CASSVGSPTGNEQFF. The chain employs TRBV9 and TRBJ2-1; D is unresolved. The CDR3 is 15 amino acids. Trimming pared 0 bases from V and 6 bases from J, leaving 13 bases between. Germline loops: CDR1 SGDLS, CDR2 YYNGEE.

The rearrangement links TRBV9 to TRBJ2-7; D is unresolved. V dropped 4 bases and J dropped 1 base, with 12 bases sitting between them. The CDR3 has 14 residues. Germline CDR1 SGDLS, CDR2 YYNGEE. Here the CDR3 DNA reads TGTGCCAGCAGCCCTATGGGCAGTTCCTACGAGCAGTACTTC. It translates to CASSPMGSSYEQYF.

The V and J genes are TRBV5-1 and TRBJ2-5, with D perhaps TRBD2 (7 bases). CDR3 length: 15 amino acids. In germline, CDR1 is SGHRS, CDR2 YFSETQ. The V end lost 7 bases, the J end lost 4 bases, and 20 bases lay between the germline ends. CDR3 residues: CASCSTPGGVETQYF. The CDR3 DNA is TGCGCCAGCTGTTCCACCCCGGGGGGCGTAGAGACCCAGTACTTC.

This clone was seen only once. The CDR3 reads CASSLAGVGDTQYF. CDR3 in DNA: TGTGCCAGCAGCTTGGCGGGAGTGGGAGATACGCAGTATTTT. This rearrangement joins TRBV5-4 to TRBJ2-3; maybe TRBD2 (6 bases). Germline V lookup: CDR1 SGHNT, CDR2 YYREEE (reference sequence). The CDR3 consists of 14 residues. V dropped 0 bases and J dropped 5 bases, with 10 bases sitting between them.

The chain employs TRBV11-2 and TRBJ2-1; 7 nucleotides match TRBD2. Germline lookup yields CDR1 SGHAT and CDR2 FQNNGV. Losses at the gene ends were 2 bases for V and 2 bases for J; bases not matched to a gene: 3. The CDR3 loop spans 15 amino acids. In nucleotides, the CDR3 is TGTGCCAGCAGCTTATACCTAGCGGCCTACAATGAGCAGTTCTTC. It codes for CASSLYLAAYNEQFF.

This clone appeared a single time. The chain joins TRBV7-7 to TRBJ1-3; 9 bases align to TRBD1. The CDR3 contains 16 residues. Unmatched junction bases numbered 6, after V lost 5 bases and J lost 1 base. The germline CDR1 and CDR2 sequences are SSHAT and FNYEAQ (reference sequence). The chain's CDR3 is CASSPGTGRSGNTIYF. CDR3 nucleotide sequence: TGTGCCAGCAGCCCCGGGACAGGGCGTTCTGGAAACACCATATATTTT.

The V gene is TRBV25-1, the J gene TRBJ2-7; 11 positions match TRBD1. The CDR3 consists of 14 residues. Germline-derived CDR1 and CDR2 are MGHDK and SYGVNS. The J segment lost 3 bases and the V segment lost 8 bases, leaving 6 bases of the junction unmatched. The CDR3 DNA reads TGTGCCAGCTCGGCCGGGACAGGGGGCTACGAGCAGTACTTC. Encoded protein: CASSAGTGGYEQYF.

The chain carries TRBV5-1 and TRBJ2-2; TRBD2 matches 7 bases. Per germline, CDR1 SGHRS and CDR2 YFSETQ. J was trimmed by 7 bases and V by 0 bases; bases with no gene match: 18. The CDR3 sequence is 19 residues long. DNA for the CDR3: TGCGCCAGCAGCTTGGCCGGGGCGTGGGGCACTAGCGATCACGGGGAGCTGTTTTTT. Its protein is CASSLAGAWGTSDHGELFF.